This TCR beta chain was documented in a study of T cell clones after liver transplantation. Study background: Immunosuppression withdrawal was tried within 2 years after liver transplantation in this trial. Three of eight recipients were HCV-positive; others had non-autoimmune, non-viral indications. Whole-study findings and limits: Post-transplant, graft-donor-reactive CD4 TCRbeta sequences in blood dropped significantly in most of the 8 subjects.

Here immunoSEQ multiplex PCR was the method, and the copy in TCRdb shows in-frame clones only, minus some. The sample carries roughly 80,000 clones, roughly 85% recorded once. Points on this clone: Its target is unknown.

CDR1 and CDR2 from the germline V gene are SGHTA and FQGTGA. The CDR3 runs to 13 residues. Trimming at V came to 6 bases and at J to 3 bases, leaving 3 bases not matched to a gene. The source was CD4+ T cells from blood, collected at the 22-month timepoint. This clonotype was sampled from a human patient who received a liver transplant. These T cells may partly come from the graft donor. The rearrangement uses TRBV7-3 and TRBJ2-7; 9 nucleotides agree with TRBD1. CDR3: CASSTTGGYEQYF. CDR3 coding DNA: TGTGCCAGCAGTACGACAGGGGGCTACGAGCAGTACTTC.